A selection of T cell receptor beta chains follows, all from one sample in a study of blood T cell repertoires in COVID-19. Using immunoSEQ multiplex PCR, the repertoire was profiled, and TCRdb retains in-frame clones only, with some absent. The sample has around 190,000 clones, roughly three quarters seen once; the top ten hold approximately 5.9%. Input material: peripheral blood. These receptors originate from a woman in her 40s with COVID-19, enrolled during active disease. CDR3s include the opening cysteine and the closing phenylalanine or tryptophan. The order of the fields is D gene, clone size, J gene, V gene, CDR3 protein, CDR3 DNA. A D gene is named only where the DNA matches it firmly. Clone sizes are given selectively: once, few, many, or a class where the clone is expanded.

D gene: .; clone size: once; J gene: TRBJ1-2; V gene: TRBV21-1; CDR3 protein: CASSKGVAGAGIYGYTF; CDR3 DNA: TGTGCCAGCAGCAAAGGAGTTGCGGGGGCGGGGATCTATGGCTACACCTTC
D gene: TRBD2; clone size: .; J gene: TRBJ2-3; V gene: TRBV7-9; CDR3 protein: CASSLAGVGTDTQYF; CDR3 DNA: TGTGCCAGCAGCCTAGCGGGAGTGGGGACAGATACGCAGTATTTT
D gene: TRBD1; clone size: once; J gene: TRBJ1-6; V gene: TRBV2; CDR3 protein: CASKVWGQSSYNSPLHF; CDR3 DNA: TGTGCCAGCAAAGTCTGGGGACAGAGCTCCTATAATTCACCCCTCCACTTT
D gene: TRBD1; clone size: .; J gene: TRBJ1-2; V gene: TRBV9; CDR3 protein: CASSRQTGDYGYTF; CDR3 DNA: TGTGCCAGCAGCAGACAAACAGGGGACTATGGCTACACCTTC
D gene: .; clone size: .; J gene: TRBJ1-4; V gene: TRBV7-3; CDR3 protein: CASSLDGSNEKLFF; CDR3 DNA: TGTGCCAGCAGCTTAGATGGTAGTAATGAAAAACTGTTTTTT
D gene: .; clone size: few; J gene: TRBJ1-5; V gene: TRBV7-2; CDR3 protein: CASSLGGGNQPQHF; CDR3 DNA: TGTGCCAGCAGCTTGGGGGGAGGGAATCAGCCCCAGCATTTT
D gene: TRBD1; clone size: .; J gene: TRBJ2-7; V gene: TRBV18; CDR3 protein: CASSPGGALREQYF; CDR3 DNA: TGTGCCAGCTCCCCAGGGGGCGCCTTACGGGAGCAGTACTTC
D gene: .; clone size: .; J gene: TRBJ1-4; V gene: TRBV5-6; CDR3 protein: CASSLPGSGKLFF; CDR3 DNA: TGTGCCAGCAGCTTACCAGGGAGCGGGAAACTGTTTTTT
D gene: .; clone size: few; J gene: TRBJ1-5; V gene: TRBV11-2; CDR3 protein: CASSLNSHQPQHF; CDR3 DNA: TGTGCCAGCAGCTTAAACTCCCATCAGCCCCAGCATTTT
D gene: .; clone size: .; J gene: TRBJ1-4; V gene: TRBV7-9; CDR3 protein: CASSSTYGVGYANEKLFF; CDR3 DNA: TGTGCCAGCAGCTCCACGTACGGGGTTGGGTATGCTAATGAAAAACTGTTTTTT
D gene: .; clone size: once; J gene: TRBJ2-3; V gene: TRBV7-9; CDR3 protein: CASSHGIDTQYF; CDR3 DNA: TGTGCCAGCAGCCACGGGATAGATACGCAGTATTTT
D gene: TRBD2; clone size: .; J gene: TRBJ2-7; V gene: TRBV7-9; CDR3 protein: CASSLVPLAGVYEQYF; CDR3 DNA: TGTGCCAGCAGCTTAGTCCCCTTAGCGGGAGTCTACGAGCAGTACTTC
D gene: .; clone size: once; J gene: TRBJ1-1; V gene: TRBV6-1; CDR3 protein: CASSEERWVAEAFF; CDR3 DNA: TGTGCCAGCAGTGAAGAGAGGTGGGTAGCTGAAGCTTTCTTT
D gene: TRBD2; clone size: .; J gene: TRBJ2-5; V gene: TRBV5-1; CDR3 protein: CASRATGGTSQETQYF; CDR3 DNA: TGCGCCAGCAGAGCGACGGGGGGGACTAGTCAAGAGACCCAGTACTTC
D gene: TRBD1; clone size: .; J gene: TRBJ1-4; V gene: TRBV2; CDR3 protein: CASHDRGLNEKLFF; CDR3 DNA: TGTGCCAGCCACGACAGGGGACTTAATGAAAAACTGTTTTTT
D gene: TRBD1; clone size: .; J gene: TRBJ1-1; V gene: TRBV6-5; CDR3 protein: CAGGTGHMNTEAFF; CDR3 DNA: TGTGCCGGGGGGACAGGGCACATGAACACTGAAGCTTTCTTT
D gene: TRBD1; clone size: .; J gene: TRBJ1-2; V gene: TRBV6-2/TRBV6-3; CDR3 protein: CASSRRTGPINYGYTF; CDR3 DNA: TGTGCCAGCAGCCGACGGACAGGGCCAATAAACTATGGCTACACCTTC
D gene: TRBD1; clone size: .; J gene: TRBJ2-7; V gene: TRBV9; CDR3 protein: CASSVALGQGAYEQYF; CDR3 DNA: TGTGCCAGCAGCGTAGCACTTGGGCAGGGGGCCTACGAGCAGTACTTC
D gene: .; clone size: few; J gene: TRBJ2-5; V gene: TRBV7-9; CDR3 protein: CASTRLEETQYF; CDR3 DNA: TGTGCCAGCACCCGACTCGAAGAGACCCAGTACTTC
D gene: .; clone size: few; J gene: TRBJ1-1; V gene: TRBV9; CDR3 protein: CASRRQENTEAFF; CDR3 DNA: TGTGCCAGCCGTAGACAGGAGAACACTGAAGCTTTCTTT
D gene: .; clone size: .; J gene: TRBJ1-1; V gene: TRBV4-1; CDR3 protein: CASSQVGRSMNTEAFF; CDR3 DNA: TGCGCCAGCAGCCAAGTCGGGAGATCTATGAACACTGAAGCTTTCTTT
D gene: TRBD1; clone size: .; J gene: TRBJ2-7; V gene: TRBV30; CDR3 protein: CACSRDRVYEQYF; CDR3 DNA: TGTGCCTGCAGCCGGGACAGGGTCTACGAGCAGTACTTC
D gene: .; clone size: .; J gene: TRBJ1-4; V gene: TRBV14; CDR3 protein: CASSQDPGDNEKLFF; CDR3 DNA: TGTGCCAGCAGCCAAGACCCAGGGGATAATGAAAAACTGTTTTTT
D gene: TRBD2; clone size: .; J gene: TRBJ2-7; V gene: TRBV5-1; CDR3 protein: CASSLAGGGGPGEQYF; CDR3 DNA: TGCGCCAGCAGCTTGGCCGGTGGGGGAGGGCCTGGCGAGCAGTACTTC
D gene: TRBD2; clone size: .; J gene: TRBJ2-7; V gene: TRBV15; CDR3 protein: CATSRARTSINEQYF; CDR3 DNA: TGTGCCACCAGCAGAGCTAGGACTAGCATCAATGAGCAGTACTTC
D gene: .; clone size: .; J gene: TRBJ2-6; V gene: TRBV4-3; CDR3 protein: CASSQDQFSGANVLTF; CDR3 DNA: TGCGCCAGCAGCCAAGATCAGTTCTCTGGGGCCAACGTCCTGACTTTC
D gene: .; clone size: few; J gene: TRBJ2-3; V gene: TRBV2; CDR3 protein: CASSVREVSTDTQYF; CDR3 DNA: TGTGCCAGCAGTGTTAGGGAGGTTAGCACAGATACGCAGTATTTT
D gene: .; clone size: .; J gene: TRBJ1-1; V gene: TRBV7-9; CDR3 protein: CASSPGSEAFF; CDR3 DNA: TGTGCCAGCAGCCCTGGCAGTGAAGCTTTCTTT
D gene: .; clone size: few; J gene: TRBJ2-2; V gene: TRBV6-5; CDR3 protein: CASSTQGTGELFF; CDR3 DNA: TGTGCCAGCAGTACACAGGGAACCGGGGAGCTGTTTTTT
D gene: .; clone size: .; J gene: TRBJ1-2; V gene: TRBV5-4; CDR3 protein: CASRMGGAPANYGYTF; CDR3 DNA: TGTGCCAGCAGAATGGGAGGGGCCCCAGCTAACTATGGCTACACCTTC
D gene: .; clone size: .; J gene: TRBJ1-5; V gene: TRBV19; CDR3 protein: CASTPGGYFYQPQHF; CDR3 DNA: TGTGCCAGTACCCCGGGAGGGTACTTCTACCAGCCCCAGCATTTT
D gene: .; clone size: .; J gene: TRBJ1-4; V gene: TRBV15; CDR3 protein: CATSRDLQGNEKLFF; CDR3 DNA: TGTGCCACCAGCAGAGATTTACAGGGAAATGAAAAACTGTTTTTT
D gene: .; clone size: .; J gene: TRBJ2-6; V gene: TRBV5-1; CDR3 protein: CASSLGQSGANVLTF; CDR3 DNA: TGCGCCAGCAGCTTGGGACAGTCTGGGGCCAACGTCCTGACTTTC
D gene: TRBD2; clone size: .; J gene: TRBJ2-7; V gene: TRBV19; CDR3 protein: CATRPGGSYEQYF; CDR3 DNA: TGTGCCACCCGACCGGGGGGCTCCTACGAGCAGTACTTC
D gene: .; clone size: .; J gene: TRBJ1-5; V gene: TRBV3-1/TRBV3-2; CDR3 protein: CASSRQNSNQPQHF; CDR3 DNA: TGTGCCAGCAGCCGACAGAATAGCAATCAGCCCCAGCATTTT
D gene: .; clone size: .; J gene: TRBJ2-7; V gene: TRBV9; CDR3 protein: CASSPLGGSSYEQYF; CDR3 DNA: TGTGCCAGCAGCCCCCTCGGGGGTAGCTCCTACGAGCAGTACTTC
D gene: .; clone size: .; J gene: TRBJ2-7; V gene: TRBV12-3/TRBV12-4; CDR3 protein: CASSLVGANEQYF; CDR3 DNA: TGTGCCAGCAGCCTCGTTGGGGCCAACGAGCAGTACTTC